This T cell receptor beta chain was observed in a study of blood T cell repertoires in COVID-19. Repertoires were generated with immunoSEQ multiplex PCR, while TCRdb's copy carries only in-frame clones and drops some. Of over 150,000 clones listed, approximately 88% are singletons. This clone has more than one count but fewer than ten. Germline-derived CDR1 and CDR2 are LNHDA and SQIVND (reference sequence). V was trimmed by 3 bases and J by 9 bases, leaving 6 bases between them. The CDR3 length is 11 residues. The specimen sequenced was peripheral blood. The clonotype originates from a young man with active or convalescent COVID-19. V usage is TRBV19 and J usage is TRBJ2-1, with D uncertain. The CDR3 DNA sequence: TGTGCCAGTAGTATGCGGTTTGAGCAGTTCTTC. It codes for CASSMRFEQFF.